The 15 T cell receptor beta chains reported below all come from one sample, sequenced in a study of control samples from healthy donors and cancer patients. Data came from immunoSEQ multiplex PCR; TCRdb stores just in-frame clones and leaves some out. In the table there are fewer than 200,000 clones, 94% of which are singletons. The sample consisted of PBMCs. These receptors all stem from a man aged 60-69 years with colorectal cancer.

In the case of this clone: This specimen includes other DNA sequences encoding the same CDR3. The chain combines TRBV7-9 with TRBJ2-1; tentatively, D is TRBD2 (7 bases). Germline assignment: CDR1 SEHNR and CDR2 FQNEAQ (reference sequence). The V and J ends lost 0 bases and 5 bases respectively, with 8 bases between them. This CDR3 is 14 amino acids long. The CDR3 coding sequence is TGTGCCAGCAGCTTAGCGGGGGGGCACAATGAGCAGTTCTTC. It translates to CASSLAGGHNEQFF.

This clone appeared once. The rearrangement links TRBV6-5 to TRBJ1-3; 7 positions match TRBD1. With V trimmed by 10 bases and J by 0 bases, 9 bases remained unmatched. The germline CDR1 and CDR2 sequences are MNHEY and SVGAGI. This CDR3 has 15 residues. This chain's CDR3 is CATSRSGGSGNTIYF. Here the CDR3 DNA reads TGTGCCACCTCCCGGTCAGGGGGCTCTGGAAACACCATATATTTT.

The chain uses TRBV19 and TRBJ1-2; D perhaps matches TRBD1 (5 bases). From germline, CDR1 is LNHDA and CDR2 SQIVND (reference sequence). V was trimmed by 3 bases and J by 0 bases, leaving 11 bases between them. The CDR3 totals 15 residues. As DNA, the CDR3 is TGTGCCAGTAGTATGGTTCGGGGCTCTAACTATGGCTACACCTTC. This codes for CASSMVRGSNYGYTF. Full variable domain (remainder filled in from reference TRBV19 and TRBJ1-2): DGGITQSPKYLFRKEGQNVTLSCEQNLNHDAMYWYRQDPGQGLRLIYYSQIVNDFQKGDIAEGYSVSREKKESFPLTVTSAQKNPTAFYLCASSMVRGSNYGYTFGSGTRLTVV.

The chain is built from TRBV7-6 and TRBJ1-1; TRBD1 is a possible D gene (5 bases). The CDR3 sequence is 15 residues long. V dropped 3 bases and J dropped 0 bases, with 11 bases sitting between them. Germline CDR1 and CDR2: SGHVS and FNYEAQ. The CDR3 region has the DNA TGTGCCAGCAGCTTGGACGGAGGGGTGAACACTGAAGCTTTCTTT. Residues: CASSLDGGVNTEAFF.

The CDR3, as DNA: TGTGCCTGGAGTGTTGGGGGGGATGAGCAGTTCTTC. It specifies CAWSVGGDEQFF. V and J are TRBV30 and TRBJ2-1; 7 nucleotides match TRBD2. V gave up 0 bases and J gave up 8 bases; unmatched junction bases: 1. Germline values: CDR1 GTSNPN, CDR2 SVGIG (reference sequence). This CDR3 has 12 residues.

This clone was seen just once. The chain has TRBV2 and TRBJ1-4; D unclear. There are 14 residues in the CDR3. Germline CDR1 is SNHLY and CDR2 is FYNNEI. V gave up 3 bases and J gave up 10 bases, with 15 bases separating them. Written as DNA, the CDR3 is TGTGCCAGCAGTGACTCGCTGGCAGCCCGAAAACTGTTTTTT. Protein product: CASSDSLAARKLFF. Full variable domain (missing parts from reference TRBV2 and TRBJ1-4): EPEVTQTPSHQVTQMGQEVILRCVPISNHLYFYWYRQILGQKVEFLVSFYNNEISEKSEIFDDQFSVERPDGSNFTLKIRSTKLEDSAMYFCASSDSLAARKLFFGSGTQLSVL.

The chain carries TRBV7-2 and TRBJ1-1, with 7 bases fitting TRBD1. Germline V gene sequence: CDR1 SGHTA, CDR2 FQGNSA. The length of the CDR3 is 15 residues. J was trimmed by 1 base and V by 7 bases; bases with no gene match: 9. The CDR3 sequence is CASTLQGGTNTEAFF. In DNA, the CDR3 is TGTGCCAGCACCCTTCAGGGGGGGACGAACACTGAAGCTTTCTTT. The complete variable domain, with remaining parts taken from reference TRBV7-2 and TRBJ1-1, reads GAGVSQSPSNKVTEKGKDVELRCDPISGHTALYWYRQSLGQGLEFLIYFQGNSAPDKSGLPSDRFSAERTGGSVSTLTIQRTQQEDSAVYLCASTLQGGTNTEAFFGQGTRLTVV.

J is TRBJ2-3 and V is TRBV3-1 (or the pseudogene TRBV3-2), with 7 bases fitting TRBD1. Germline V gives CDR1 LGHDT, CDR2 YNNKEL (reference sequence). The trim removed 3 bases at V and 0 bases at J, leaving 9 bases unmatched. This CDR3 contains 17 residues. The chain's CDR3 is CASSHLPGTESTDTQYF. CDR3 DNA: TGTGCCAGCAGCCATCTTCCCGGGACAGAAAGCACAGATACGCAGTATTTT.

CDR3 bases: TGTGCCATCAGCGATACTAGCAGCTCCTACGAGCAGTACTTC. Its protein is CAISDTSSSYEQYF. The V and J genes are TRBV10-3 and TRBJ2-7; a possible D gene is TRBD2 (6 bases). V was trimmed by 6 bases and J by 0 bases, leaving 12 bases between them. The CDR3 contains 14 residues. Germline values: CDR1 ENHRY, CDR2 SYGVKD.

This chain uses TRBV27 with TRBJ2-7; D remains ambiguous. Germline CDR1 reads MNHEY; CDR2 reads SMNVEV (reference sequence). This CDR3 region has 13 residues. The V end lost 3 bases, the J end lost 2 bases, and 8 bases lay between the germline ends. DNA for the CDR3: TGTGCCAGCAGTTTGGGGTTGGCCTACGAGCAGTACTTC. It encodes CASSLGLAYEQYF.

The V gene is TRBV29-1, the J gene TRBJ2-5, with TRBD2 as a possible D gene (6 bases). The CDR3 is 13 residues long. Trimming stripped 8 bases from V and 5 bases from J, with 18 bases between. CDR1 and CDR2 from the germline V gene are SQVTM and ANQGSEA. The DNA for the CDR3 is TGCAGCTCGAGGAGGGGCGGGGCGGAGACCCAGTACTTC. It codes for CSSRRGGAETQYF.

CDR3 coding DNA: TGTGCCAGCAAAGGGCAGGGCCCGGTGGGTTGGGCTGAAGCTTTCTTT. Its translation: CASKGQGPVGWAEAFF. The V gene is TRBV2, the J gene TRBJ1-1; weak D call: TRBD1 (5 bases). CDR1 SNHLY and CDR2 FYNNEI come from the germline V gene. V was trimmed by 7 bases and J by 6 bases, leaving 24 bases between them. The CDR3 consists of 16 residues.

The J gene is TRBJ2-7, the V gene TRBV11-2; the match to TRBD1 covers 8 bases. Unmatched junction bases numbered 6, after V lost 1 base and J lost 4 bases. The germline V gene has CDR1 SGHAT and CDR2 FQNNGV. The CDR3 loop spans 15 amino acids. The CDR3 reads CASSLGGDRSYEQYF. The CDR3 DNA follows: TGTGCCAGCAGCTTAGGGGGGGACAGGTCTTACGAGCAGTACTTC.

This clone has just one count. CDR3 loop: CASSLGRNSYNEQFF. CDR3 DNA sequence: TGTGCCAGCAGCTTAGGACGGAACTCCTACAATGAGCAGTTCTTC. The V call is TRBV7-2, the J call TRBJ2-1; D is undetermined. CDR3 size: 15 residues. Germline assignment: CDR1 SGHTA and CDR2 FQGNSA. Between the trimmed V and J ends, which lost 1 base and 0 bases, there was a span of 7 bases.

For this clone: Other DNA sequences of this sample code for an identical CDR3. This rearrangement joins TRBV6-5 to TRBJ1-5; unclear D gene. The CDR3 has 13 residues. Trimming removed 2 bases at V and 2 bases at J, with 4 bases between. Germline CDR1 and CDR2: MNHEY and SVGAGI. The DNA of the CDR3 is TGTGCCAGCAGTTACGATGGCAATCAGCCCCAGCATTTT. Protein product: CASSYDGNQPQHF.